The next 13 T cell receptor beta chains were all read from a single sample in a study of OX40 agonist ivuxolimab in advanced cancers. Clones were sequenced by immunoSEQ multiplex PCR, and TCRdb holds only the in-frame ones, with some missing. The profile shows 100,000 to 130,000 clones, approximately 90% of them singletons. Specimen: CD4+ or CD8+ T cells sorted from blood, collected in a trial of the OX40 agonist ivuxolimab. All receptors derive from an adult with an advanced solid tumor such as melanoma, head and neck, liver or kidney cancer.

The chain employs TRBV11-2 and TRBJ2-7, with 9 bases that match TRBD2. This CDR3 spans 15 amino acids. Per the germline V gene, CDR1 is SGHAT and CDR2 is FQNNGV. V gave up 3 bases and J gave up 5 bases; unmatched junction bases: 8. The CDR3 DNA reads TGTGCCAGCAGCTTGAGGCGGGAGGGGACCCACGAGCAGTACTTC. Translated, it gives CASSLRREGTHEQYF.

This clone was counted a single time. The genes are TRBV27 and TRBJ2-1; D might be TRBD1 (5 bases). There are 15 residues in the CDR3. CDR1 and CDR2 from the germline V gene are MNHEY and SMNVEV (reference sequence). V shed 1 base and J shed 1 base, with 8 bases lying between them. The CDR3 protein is CASSLLGPSYNEQFF. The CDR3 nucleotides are TGTGCCAGCAGTTTATTGGGGCCATCCTACAATGAGCAGTTCTTC.

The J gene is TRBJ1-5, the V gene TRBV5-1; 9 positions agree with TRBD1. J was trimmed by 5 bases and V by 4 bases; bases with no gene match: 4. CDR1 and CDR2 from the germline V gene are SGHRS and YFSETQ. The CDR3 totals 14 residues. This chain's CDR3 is CASSPGTGHQPQHF. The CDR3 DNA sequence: TGCGCCAGCAGCCCCGGGACAGGGCATCAGCCCCAGCATTTT.

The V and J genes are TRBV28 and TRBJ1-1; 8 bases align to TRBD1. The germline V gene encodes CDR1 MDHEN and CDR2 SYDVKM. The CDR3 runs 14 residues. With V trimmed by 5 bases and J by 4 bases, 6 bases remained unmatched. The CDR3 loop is CASSPRTGRTEAFF. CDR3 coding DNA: TGTGCCAGCAGTCCTCGGACAGGGCGCACTGAAGCTTTCTTT. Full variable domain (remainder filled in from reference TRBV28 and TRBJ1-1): DVKVTQSSRYLVKRTGEKVFLECVQDMDHENMFWYRQDPGLGLRLIYFSYDVKMKEKGDIPEGYSVSREKKERFSLILESASTNQTSMYLCASSPRTGRTEAFFGQGTRLTVV.

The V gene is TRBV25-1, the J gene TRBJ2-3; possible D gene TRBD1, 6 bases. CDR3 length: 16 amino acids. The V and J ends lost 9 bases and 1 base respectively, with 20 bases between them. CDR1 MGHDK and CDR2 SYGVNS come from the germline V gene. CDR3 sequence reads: CASHSTRGKGTDTQYF. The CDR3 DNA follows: TGTGCCAGTCATTCAACCAGGGGCAAAGGCACAGATACGCAGTATTTT.

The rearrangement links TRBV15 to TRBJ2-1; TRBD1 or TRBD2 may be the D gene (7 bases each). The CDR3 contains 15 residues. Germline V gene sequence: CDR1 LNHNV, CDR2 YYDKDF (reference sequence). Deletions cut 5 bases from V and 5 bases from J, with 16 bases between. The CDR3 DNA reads TGTGCCACCAGCCCGGGGGGACAGCTAAACAATGAGCAGTTCTTC. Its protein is CATSPGGQLNNEQFF. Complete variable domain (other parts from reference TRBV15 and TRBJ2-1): DAMVIQNPRYQVTQFGKPVTLSCSQTLNHNVMYWYQQKSSQAPKLLFHYYDKDFNNEADTPDNFQSRRPNTSFCFLDIRSPGLGDTAMYLCATSPGGQLNNEQFFGPGTRLTVL.

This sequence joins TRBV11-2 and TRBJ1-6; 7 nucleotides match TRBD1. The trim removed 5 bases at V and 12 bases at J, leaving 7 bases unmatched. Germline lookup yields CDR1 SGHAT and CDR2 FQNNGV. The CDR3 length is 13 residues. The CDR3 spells CASSKERGRPLHF. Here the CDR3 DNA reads TGTGCCAGCAGCAAGGAGAGGGGGCGACCCCTCCACTTT. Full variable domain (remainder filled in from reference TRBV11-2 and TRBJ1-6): EAGVAQSPRYKIIEKRQSVAFWCNPISGHATLYWYQQILGQGPKLLIQFQNNGVVDDSQLPKDRFSAERLKGVDSTLKIQPAKLEDSAVYLCASSKERGRPLHFGNGTRLTVT.

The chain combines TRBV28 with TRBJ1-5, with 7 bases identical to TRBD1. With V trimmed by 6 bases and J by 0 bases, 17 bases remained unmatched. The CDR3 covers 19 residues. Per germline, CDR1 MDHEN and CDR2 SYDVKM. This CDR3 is CASSLKRGTETYSNQPQHF. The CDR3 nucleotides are TGTGCCAGCAGCCTTAAACGTGGGACAGAGACTTATAGCAATCAGCCCCAGCATTTT.

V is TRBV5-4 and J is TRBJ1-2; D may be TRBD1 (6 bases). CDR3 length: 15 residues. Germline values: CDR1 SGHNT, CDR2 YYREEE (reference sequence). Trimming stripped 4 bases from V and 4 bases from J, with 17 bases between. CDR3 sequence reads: CASSQERGHVYGYTF. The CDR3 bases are TGTGCCAGCAGCCAAGAGCGGGGGCATGTCTATGGCTACACCTTC.

The CDR3 reads CASSLKRAGELFF. The CDR3 nucleotides are TGTGCCAGCAGCTTAAAAAGAGCCGGGGAGCTGTTTTTT. The genes are TRBV11-3 and TRBJ2-2; D uncertain. The germline V and J ends were trimmed by 2 bases and 6 bases, with 7 bases remaining between them. In germline, CDR1 is SGHNT, CDR2 YENEEA. This CDR3 has 13 amino acids.

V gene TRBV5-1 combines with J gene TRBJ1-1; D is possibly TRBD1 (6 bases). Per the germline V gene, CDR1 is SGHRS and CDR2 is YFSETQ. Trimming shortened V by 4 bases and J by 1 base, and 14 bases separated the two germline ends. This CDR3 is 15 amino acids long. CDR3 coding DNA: TGCGCCAGCAGCCCCCTTACACAGGGGAACACTGAAGCTTTCTTT. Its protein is CASSPLTQGNTEAFF.

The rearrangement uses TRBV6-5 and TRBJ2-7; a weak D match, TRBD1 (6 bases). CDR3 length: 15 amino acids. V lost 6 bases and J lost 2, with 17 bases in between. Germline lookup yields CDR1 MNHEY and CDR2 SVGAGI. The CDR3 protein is CASREVEGGAYEQYF. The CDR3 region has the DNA TGTGCCAGCAGGGAGGTAGAAGGGGGAGCCTACGAGCAGTACTTC.

In DNA form, the CDR3 reads TGCGCCAGCAGCTTGTCTGCTGACCAGAACACTGAAGCTTTCTTT. Translating gives CASSLSADQNTEAFF. The J gene is TRBJ1-1, the V gene TRBV5-1; D is ambiguous. V dropped 1 base and J dropped 1 base, with 11 bases sitting between them. Germline assignment: CDR1 SGHRS and CDR2 YFSETQ. The CDR3 has 15 residues.